These 14 T cell receptor beta chains were sequenced from one sample in a study of T cells in localized non-small cell lung cancer. Only in-frame clones appear in the TCRdb table, and some are missing; sequencing was by immunoSEQ multiplex PCR. The table lists approximately 81,000 clones, around nine tenths of them singletons. The sequencing used peripheral blood, collected before any cancer treatment. These receptors originate from a woman aged 35 to 70 with stage I squamous cell lung carcinoma.

The chain is built from TRBV10-1 and TRBJ2-7, with a possible D match to TRBD1 (6 bases). CDR1 is WNHNN, CDR2 SYGVQD, per germline (reference sequence). The CDR3 runs to 15 residues. Trimming removed 0 bases at V and 0 bases at J, with 9 bases between. The CDR3 DNA reads TGCGCCAGCAGTGAGTCCATACAGGGCTCCTACGAGCAGTACTTC. It is translated as CASSESIQGSYEQYF.

The chain employs TRBV10-3 and TRBJ1-1; D remains ambiguous. The CDR3 has 12 residues. Trimming removed 3 bases from V and 4 bases from J, with 6 bases in between. Germline V lookup: CDR1 ENHRY, CDR2 SYGVKD. The CDR3 here is CAISDRGTEAFF. The CDR3 DNA is TGTGCCATCAGTGACCGAGGCACTGAAGCTTTCTTT.

The V call is TRBV5-1, the J call TRBJ2-2; 7 bases fit TRBD1. The CDR3 covers 16 residues. CDR1 and CDR2 (germline): SGHRS, YFSETQ. The trim removed 0 bases at V and 4 bases at J, leaving 6 bases unmatched. The CDR3 protein is CASSLGDSNPTGELFF. The CDR3 DNA reads as TGCGCCAGCAGCTTGGGGGACAGCAACCCCACCGGGGAGCTGTTTTTT.

CDR3 DNA sequence: TGTGCCAGCAGCGCCGCGGGGGACCCCTACAATGAGCAGTTCTTC. Its translation is CASSAAGDPYNEQFF. The chain combines TRBV9 with TRBJ2-1, with 7 nucleotides matching TRBD2. The CDR3 extends over 15 amino acids. CDR1 SGDLS and CDR2 YYNGEE come from the germline V gene. Trimming removed 3 bases from V and 2 bases from J; junction bases left unmatched: 5.

This sequence joins TRBV5-4 and TRBJ1-1, with 9 bases matching TRBD1. This CDR3 comprises 15 residues. The ends lost 2 bases at V and 4 bases at J; junction bases unmatched: 6. Germline lookup yields CDR1 SGHNT and CDR2 YYREEE (reference sequence). DNA of the CDR3: TGTGCCAGCAGCTTACGACAGGGGGGAAGCACTGAAGCTTTCTTT. This encodes CASSLRQGGSTEAFF.

This rearrangement joins TRBV15 to TRBJ2-3, with D unresolved. This CDR3 comprises 15 residues. Germline V gives CDR1 LNHNV, CDR2 YYDKDF (reference sequence). The V gene lost 0 bases and the J gene lost 0 bases, with 7 bases spanning the gap. As DNA, the CDR3 is TGTGCCACCAGCAGAGATAGGAGTAGCACAGATACGCAGTATTTT. Its protein product is CATSRDRSSTDTQYF.

The chain recombines TRBV9 with TRBJ2-7; unclear D gene. Germline CDR1 SGDLS, CDR2 YYNGEE. Trimming took 3 bases from V and 0 from J, leaving 16 bases between them. CDR3 length: 16 amino acids. Written as DNA, the CDR3 is TGTGCCAGCAGCGCCGCTCCGGATCTGAGCTCCTACGAGCAGTACTTC. This sequence encodes CASSAAPDLSSYEQYF.

The chain has TRBV6-1 and TRBJ1-1; the D is unclear. The CDR3 loop spans 12 amino acids. V shed 6 bases and J shed 1 base, with 6 bases lying between them. Per the germline V gene, CDR1 is MNHNS and CDR2 is SASEGT. CDR3 DNA sequence: TGTGCCAGCAGCGAACGGAACACTGAAGCTTTCTTT. This sequence encodes CASSERNTEAFF.

The chain couples TRBV5-8 to TRBJ1-1; TRBD1 is a possible D gene (5 bases). The CDR3 totals 13 residues. Germline V gives CDR1 SGHTS, CDR2 YDEGEE. The ends were cut back, 0 bases at V and 8 bases at J, with 11 bases in the middle. CDR3 nucleotide sequence: TGTGCCAGCAGCTTGGTGTGGGGGGAAGAAGCTTTCTTT. This encodes CASSLVWGEEAFF.

This rearrangement joins TRBV7-8 to TRBJ2-3; 9 bases match TRBD2. The germline V gene encodes CDR1 SGHVS and CDR2 FQNEAQ. CDR3 length equals 13 residues. The junction had 1 base not matched to a gene; V was cut back by 1 base and J by 8 bases. CDR3 bases: TGTGCCAGCAGCTTAGAGCGGGGGGTTACGCAGTATTTT. Amino acid sequence: CASSLERGVTQYF.

The CDR3 loop reads CASSRDAYEQYF. As DNA, the CDR3 is TGTGCCAGCTCACGGGACGCCTACGAGCAGTACTTC. The gene calls are TRBV18 and TRBJ2-7; D assignment may be TRBD1 or TRBD2 (5 bases each). The CDR3 sequence is 12 residues long. Germline values: CDR1 KGHSH, CDR2 LQKENI. V lost 4 bases and J lost 2, with 6 bases in between.

The chain employs TRBV6-5 and TRBJ1-1; D is perhaps TRBD1 (5 bases). Germline V gene sequence: CDR1 MNHEY, CDR2 SVGAGI. This CDR3 has 14 residues. Trimming pared 5 bases from V and 4 bases from J, leaving 14 bases between. CDR3 amino acids: CASSKGWGITEAFF. The CDR3, as DNA: TGTGCCAGCAGTAAGGGGTGGGGAATCACTGAAGCTTTCTTT.

This clone occurred a few times. The V gene is TRBV5-1, the J gene TRBJ2-3, with 8 bases identical to TRBD2. CDR1 is SGHRS and CDR2 is YFSETQ in the germline V gene. V lost 4 bases, J lost 3 bases, and 1 base stayed unmatched. This CDR3 is 13 amino acids long. The CDR3 is CASSPGGTDTQYF. CDR3 DNA: TGCGCCAGCAGCCCGGGGGGGACAGATACGCAGTATTTT.

J is TRBJ1-1 and V is TRBV11-2, with 10 bases fitting TRBD1. CDR1 and CDR2 (germline): SGHAT, FQNNGV. J was trimmed by 4 bases and V by 4 bases; bases with no gene match: 6. This CDR3 has 15 residues. The CDR3 bases are TGTGCCAGCAGCTGGCCGGGACAGGGGATCACTGAAGCTTTCTTT. It is translated as CASSWPGQGITEAFF.